One sample yielded the 9 T cell receptor beta chains listed below, sequenced in a study of post-analysis software for immune sequencing data. Notes on the study in general: Five TRBV segments, including TRBV5-6, TRBV5-1 and TRBV20-1, were more frequent in patients than controls.

Libraries were made from TCR beta cDNA, and they carried unique molecular identifiers. TCRdb re-called the PCR reads through MiXCR, storing one row per CDR3 protein. The sample has approximately 770,000 distinct CDR3 sequences; more than 45% are singletons. These TCRs are of unknown antigen specificity. The sequencing sample was made of blood. These receptors all stem from a girl between 5 and 17 years old with multiple sclerosis.

This sequence joins TRBV14 and TRBJ2-7; D remains unclear. Looked up from germline, CDR1 is SGHDN and CDR2 is FVKESK. The V gene lost 0 bases and the J gene lost 4 bases, with 7 bases spanning the gap. CDR3 length equals 13 residues. CDR3 protein: CASSQDDFYEQYF. The CDR3 nucleotides are TGTGCCAGCAGCCAAGATGACTTTTACGAGCAGTACTTC.

This clonotype has only a few counts. The J gene is TRBJ2-1, the V gene TRBV7-2; no definite D call. The V gene lost 0 bases and the J gene lost 6 bases, with 12 bases spanning the gap. CDR3 length: 15 residues. Germline assignment: CDR1 SGHTA and CDR2 FQGNSA. DNA of the CDR3: TGTGCCAGCAGCTTAGCGGGTCTACAGAGCAATGAGCAGTTCTTC. It encodes CASSLAGLQSNEQFF.

This clonotype was picked up a small number of times. V is TRBV7-2 and J is TRBJ2-6, with D possibly TRBD2 on 6 matching bases. V was trimmed by 2 bases and J by 1 base, leaving 15 bases between them. The germline V gene has CDR1 SGHTA and CDR2 FQGNSA. The length of the CDR3 is 18 residues. CDR3 bases: TGTGCCAGCAGCTTATGGGCGGGACGCCCGTCTGGGGCCAACGTCCTGACTTTC. It encodes CASSLWAGRPSGANVLTF.

The chain is built from TRBV29-1 and TRBJ2-5; tentatively, D is TRBD1 or TRBD2 (5 bases each). From germline, CDR1 is SQVTM and CDR2 ANQGSEA. V was cut by 8 bases and J by 5 bases, with 24 bases left in between. CDR3 length: 15 amino acids. The CDR3 coding sequence is TGCAGCCTTGCTAGTGAGAGGGGCTTCGGGGAGACCCAGTACTTC. Amino acids: CSLASERGFGETQYF.

This clonotype was recorded a few times. The chain is built from TRBV6-6 and TRBJ2-3; the match to TRBD1 covers 8 bases. V was pared by 3 bases and J by 1 base, with 9 bases of the junction left unmatched. Looked up from germline, CDR1 is MNHNY and CDR2 is SVGAGI (reference sequence). The CDR3 is made up of 17 amino acids. The CDR3, as DNA: TGTGCCAGCAGTTATGTCTGGACAGGGAACGGCACAGATACGCAGTATTTT. This translates into CASSYVWTGNGTDTQYF.

This chain uses TRBV29-1 with TRBJ2-5; D is perhaps TRBD1 (6 bases). Germline V gene lookup returns CDR1 SQVTM and CDR2 ANQGSEA. V dropped 6 bases and J dropped 9 bases, with 23 bases sitting between them. The CDR3 totals 14 residues. The CDR3 spells CSVVPRQASGAQYF. CDR3 nucleotides: TGCAGCGTGGTCCCCCGACAGGCCTCTGGGGCCCAGTACTTC.

This clonotype was picked up a small number of times. V is TRBV12-3 or TRBV12-4 and J is TRBJ2-1, with 11 positions matching TRBD2. This CDR3 is 15 amino acids long. J was trimmed by 10 bases and V by 6 bases; bases with no gene match: 11. The CDR3 sequence: CASRASLAGGVEQFF. The CDR3 region has the DNA TGTGCCAGCAGAGCCTCCCTAGCGGGGGGTGTCGAGCAGTTCTTC.

J is TRBJ2-5 and V is TRBV12-3 or TRBV12-4; D call uncertain. V was shortened by 3 bases and J by 0 bases, with 11 bases between the two germline ends. CDR3 length: 15 amino acids. The CDR3 nucleotides read TGTGCCAGCAGTTTTCTCGGTGGGAACCAAGAGACCCAGTACTTC. This translates into CASSFLGGNQETQYF.

This clonotype was detected a few times. The chain couples TRBV28 to TRBJ2-7; D uncertain. The ends were cut back, 3 bases at V and 0 bases at J, with 12 bases in the middle. The CDR3 is made up of 15 amino acids. Germline loops: CDR1 MDHEN, CDR2 SYDVKM. In DNA, the CDR3 is TGTGCCAGCAGTTTGCATTCATCCCTCTCCTACGAGCAGTACTTC. It yields the protein CASSLHSSLSYEQYF.